A single sample is the source of the 31 T cell receptor beta chains below, sequenced in a study of cytomegalovirus exposure and HLA in healthy donors. 13 Jbeta primers and 60 Vbeta primers were used for the PCR. Profiled with immunoSEQ multiplex PCR; TCRdb holds only in-frame clones, not every one. This sample has around 150,000 clones, with roughly 66% found just once. Sequencing was carried out using PBMCs. Every receptor here comes from a woman aged 55-75 years in good health and CMV-seronegative.

This rearrangement joins TRBV18 to TRBJ1-2, with 8 bases lining up with TRBD1. V shed 6 bases, J shed 8 bases, and the junction held 8 bases outside the gene matches. Germline V gene sequence: CDR1 KGHSH, CDR2 LQKENI. CDR3 length: 13 amino acids. The DNA for the CDR3 is TGTGCCAGCTCGCTCAAGACAGGGGACGGCTACACCTTC. Its protein product is CASSLKTGDGYTF. Full variable domain (outside the CDR3, taken from reference TRBV18 and TRBJ1-2): NAGVMQNPRHLVRRRGQEARLRCSPMKGHSHVYWYRQLPEEGLKFMVYLQKENIIDESGMPKERFSAEFPKEGPSILRIQQVVRGDSAAYFCASSLKTGDGYTFGSGTRLTVV.

This clone was recorded a few times. The chain joins TRBV14 to TRBJ1-4; TRBD1 agrees at 9 bases. Per the germline V gene, CDR1 is SGHDN and CDR2 is FVKESK. The CDR3 spans 14 residues. The V gene end was trimmed by 4 bases and the J gene end by 6 bases; junction bases not matched to a gene: 3. The CDR3 spells CASSRDRADEKLFF. As DNA, the CDR3 is TGTGCCAGCAGCCGGGACAGGGCCGATGAAAAACTGTTTTTT. Based on the CDR3 plus reference TRBV14 and TRBJ1-4, the full variable domain is EAGVTQFPSHSVIEKGQTVTLRCDPISGHDNLYWYRRVMGKEIKFLLHFVKESKQDESGMPNNRFLAERTGGTYSTLKVQPAELEDSGVYFCASSRDRADEKLFFGSGTQLSVL.

The rearrangement joins TRBV5-4 to TRBJ1-6; TRBD1 is a possible D gene (5 bases). The germline V gene has CDR1 SGHNT and CDR2 YYREEE (reference sequence). Trimming removed 0 bases from V and 10 bases from J, with 17 bases in between. The CDR3 loop spans 16 amino acids. CDR3 bases: TGTGCCAGCAGCTTGGGTTCGGGGGGGTTATTGTCACCCCTCCACTTT. The encoded protein is CASSLGSGGLLSPLHF. Based on the CDR3 plus reference TRBV5-4 and TRBJ1-6, the full variable domain is ETGVTQSPTHLIKTRGQQVTLRCSSQSGHNTVSWYQQALGQGPQFIFQYYREEENGRGNFPPRFSGLQFPNYSSELNVNALELDDSALYLCASSLGSGGLLSPLHFGNGTRLTVT.

The chain couples TRBV7-2 to TRBJ1-1; maybe TRBD1 (6 bases). With 1 base removed from V and 0 bases from J, the gap between germline ends came to 12 bases. Per the germline V gene, CDR1 is SGHTA and CDR2 is FQGNSA. The CDR3 extends over 16 amino acids. CDR3 bases: TGTGCCAGCAGCTTAGTTGACAGGTACATGAACACTGAAGCTTTCTTT. As protein: CASSLVDRYMNTEAFF. Full variable domain (remainder filled in from reference TRBV7-2 and TRBJ1-1): GAGVSQSPSNKVTEKGKDVELRCDPISGHTALYWYRQSLGQGLEFLIYFQGNSAPDKSGLPSDRFSAERTGGSVSTLTIQRTQQEDSAVYLCASSLVDRYMNTEAFFGQGTRLTVV.

This clone has more than one count but fewer than ten. The CDR3 spells CATTQDGSYNEQFF. The DNA for the CDR3 is TGTGCCACCACCCAGGATGGCTCCTACAATGAGCAGTTCTTC. The chain has TRBV6-5 and TRBJ2-1; D gene unclear. V was shortened by 10 bases and J by 0 bases, with 13 bases between the two germline ends. The CDR3 totals 14 residues. CDR1 and CDR2 (germline): MNHEY, SVGAGI.

Note on this clone: The sample holds other DNA sequences that translate to the same CDR3. The CDR3, as DNA: TGCGCCAGCAGCTTGGACCTATCTGGAAACACCATATATTTT. Amino acids: CASSLDLSGNTIYF. The chain recombines TRBV5-1 with TRBJ1-3, with D hard to call. V was clipped by 0 bases and J by 1 base, with 5 bases between them. The CDR3 runs 14 residues. Germline lookup yields CDR1 SGHRS and CDR2 YFSETQ.

This clone has only a few counts. The J gene is TRBJ2-5, the V gene TRBV7-3; D possibly corresponds to TRBD1 (6 bases). CDR1 and CDR2 (germline): SGHTA, FQGTGA. Trimming pared 4 bases from V and 2 bases from J, leaving 11 bases between. This CDR3 is 14 amino acids long. The CDR3 nucleotides read TGTGCCAGCAGCTCGTTAGGGGGACAAGAGACCCAGTACTTC. Its translation: CASSSLGGQETQYF.

Only one count was recorded for this clone. The chain recombines TRBV10-3 with TRBJ1-6, with TRBD1 as a possible D gene (6 bases). Germline loops: CDR1 ENHRY, CDR2 SYGVKD. Trimming took 4 bases from V and 9 from J, leaving 16 bases between them. The CDR3 loop spans 15 amino acids. The CDR3 nucleotides read TGTGCCATCAGTGCGGGGGGACAAAGTGTTTCACCCCTCCACTTT. This encodes CAISAGGQSVSPLHF.

The chain is built from TRBV27 and TRBJ1-2, with D tentatively TRBD1 (5 bases). V lost 4 bases to trimming and J lost 4 bases, with 13 bases between them. Germline V lookup: CDR1 MNHEY, CDR2 SMNVEV (reference sequence). There are 14 residues in the CDR3. CDR3 loop: CASSSAGGFYGYTF. CDR3 DNA sequence: TGTGCCAGCAGTTCAGCCGGGGGGTTCTATGGCTACACCTTC.

This clone was found a few times. J is TRBJ1-2 and V is TRBV6-1; perhaps TRBD1 as D (5 bases). The CDR3 is 15 amino acids. Germline values: CDR1 MNHNS, CDR2 SASEGT. Trimming pared 1 base from V and 4 bases from J, leaving 13 bases between. CDR3 region: CASSEDGTPPYGYTF. CDR3 sequence (DNA): TGTGCCAGCAGTGAAGATGGGACTCCCCCCTATGGCTACACCTTC.

The chain has TRBV19 and TRBJ1-2, with D possibly being TRBD1 (6 bases). From germline, CDR1 is LNHDA and CDR2 SQIVND (reference sequence). Trimming cost V 4 bases and J 8 bases, with 17 bases left between them. CDR3 length equals 14 residues. Here the CDR3 reads CASSTQPTGGGYTF. Here the CDR3 DNA reads TGTGCCAGTAGTACCCAGCCTACGGGGGGCGGCTACACCTTC.

This chain uses TRBV5-6 with TRBJ2-7, with TRBD1 matching over 8 bases. This CDR3 is 14 amino acids long. Trimming took 3 bases from V and 1 from J; bases not matched to a gene: 3. Germline V gene sequence: CDR1 SGHDT, CDR2 YYEEEE. The CDR3 spells CASSWGQVSYEQYF. The CDR3 region has the DNA TGTGCCAGCAGCTGGGGACAGGTATCCTACGAGCAGTACTTC.

The chain employs TRBV9 and TRBJ2-3; 11 nucleotides line up with TRBD2. J was trimmed by 4 bases and V by 3 bases; bases with no gene match: 16. This CDR3 has 19 residues. The V gene's germline CDR1 is SGDLS and CDR2 YYNGEE. CDR3 nucleotide sequence: TGTGCCAGCAGCGCCGTACCTCTAGCGGGGGGCGGGGGCGCAGATACGCAGTATTTT. Protein: CASSAVPLAGGGGADTQYF. Looking up the rest from reference TRBV9 and TRBJ2-3 gives the full variable domain: DSGVTQTPKHLITATGQRVTLRCSPRSGDLSVYWYQQSLDQGLQFLIQYYNGEERAKGNILERFSAQQFPDLHSELNLSSLELGDSALYFCASSAVPLAGGGGADTQYFGPGTRLTVL.

The chain links TRBV5-1 to TRBJ2-7; TRBD2 might be the D (6 bases). Germline V gene sequence: CDR1 SGHRS, CDR2 YFSETQ. V was shortened by 0 bases and J by 4 bases, with 17 bases between the two germline ends. The CDR3 consists of 16 residues. CDR3 sequence: CASSLGHLGGGYEQYF. The CDR3 DNA reads as TGCGCCAGCAGCTTGGGCCATCTGGGGGGTGGATACGAGCAGTACTTC.

J is TRBJ2-1 and V is TRBV6-1; 10 bases line up with TRBD1. Germline CDR1 and CDR2: MNHNS and SASEGT. Trimming removed 0 bases from V and 16 bases from J; junction bases left unmatched: 12. This CDR3 is built from 15 residues. Here the CDR3 reads CASSEARTGGSFDFF. In DNA, the CDR3 is TGTGCCAGCAGTGAAGCGCGGACAGGGGGTTCGTTCGACTTCTTC.

This chain uses TRBV5-1 with TRBJ1-3; maybe TRBD1 (6 bases). The CDR3 contains 14 residues. Deletions cut 2 bases from V and 0 bases from J, with 6 bases between. Germline V gene sequence: CDR1 SGHRS, CDR2 YFSETQ. This CDR3 is CASSLGGSGNTIYF. As DNA, the CDR3 is TGCGCCAGCAGCTTAGGGGGCTCTGGAAACACCATATATTTT.

The chain recombines TRBV7-2 with TRBJ2-4, with D tentatively TRBD1 (5 bases). V lost 5 bases and J 0 bases, leaving 14 bases between the germline ends. Germline loops: CDR1 SGHTA, CDR2 FQGNSA. The CDR3 totals 16 residues. CDR3 loop: CASSPDSFRAKNIQYF. The CDR3 DNA follows: TGTGCCAGCAGCCCCGACAGTTTTCGAGCCAAAAACATTCAGTACTTC.

The chain carries TRBV5-1 and TRBJ1-2, with D possibly being TRBD1 (6 bases). V was clipped by 7 bases and J by 5 bases, with 12 bases between them. Germline V lookup: CDR1 SGHRS, CDR2 YFSETQ. The CDR3 consists of 12 residues. The CDR3 loop reads CASGRDIYGYTF. CDR3 DNA sequence: TGCGCCAGCGGCCGGGACATATATGGCTACACCTTC.

The gene calls are TRBV7-2 and TRBJ1-6; perhaps TRBD1 as D (5 bases). Trimming removed 1 base at V and 7 bases at J, with 11 bases between. The V gene's germline CDR1 is SGHTA and CDR2 FQGNSA. The CDR3 length is 15 residues. The CDR3, as DNA: TGTGCCAGCAGCTTAGTCGGCAGGGCGAATTCACCCCTCCACTTT. Amino acid sequence: CASSLVGRANSPLHF.

This clone was detected only a few times. V and J are TRBV6-1 and TRBJ1-2; TRBD1 matches 12 bases. V was clipped by 6 bases and J by 2 bases; unmatched bases: 4. CDR1 is MNHNS, CDR2 SASEGT, per germline. The CDR3 length is 15 residues. In nucleotides, the CDR3 is TGTGCCAGCAGGGGACAGGGGGCAGGGAACTATGGCTACACCTTC. Its translation: CASRGQGAGNYGYTF.

In this sample, this clone turned up a few times. This chain connects TRBV7-2 to TRBJ2-1, with TRBD2 matching 7 bases. The CDR3 loop spans 15 amino acids. The germline gives CDR1 SGHTA, CDR2 FQGNSA. The trim removed 2 bases at V and 6 bases at J, leaving 7 bases unmatched. The CDR3 spells CASSLRAGGTNEQFF. As DNA, the CDR3 is TGTGCCAGCAGCTTAAGGGCCGGGGGGACCAATGAGCAGTTCTTC.

In the case of this clone: Mismatch with germline at one junction end may stem from a read error. The gene calls are TRBV7-2 and TRBJ1-2, with D possibly matching TRBD1 (6 bases). CDR3 length equals 12 residues. Germline V gives CDR1 SGHTA, CDR2 FQGNSA. The CDR3 DNA reads as TGTGCCAGCAGCTTAAATGTCAGGGGAGCGGTATTC. Translated, it gives CASSLNVRGAVF.

This rearrangement joins TRBV4-1 to TRBJ2-7, with 11 bases that match TRBD2. The CDR3 runs to 14 residues. V was pared by 6 bases and J by 2 bases, with 3 bases of the junction left unmatched. Germline assignment: CDR1 MGHRA and CDR2 YSYEKL. The CDR3 is CASSTSGGPYEQYF. CDR3 bases: TGCGCCAGCAGTACTAGCGGGGGACCCTACGAGCAGTACTTC.

A single count supports this clone. The chain employs TRBV21-1 and TRBJ2-3; the tabulated D call, TRBD2, remains unverified against the DNA. TRBV21-1 is a documented pseudogene. The CDR3 consists of 17 residues. The CDR3 region has the DNA TGTGCCAGCAGCAACCCTTGGGGGGGGGCGGACACAGATACGCAGTATTTT. It yields the protein CASSNPWGGADTDTQYF.

The chain joins TRBV7-2 to TRBJ2-1; tentative D call: TRBD2 (5 bases). Trimming left V 4 bases short and J 7 bases short, with 5 bases between. CDR3 length: 11 amino acids. The V gene's germline CDR1 is SGHTA and CDR2 FQGNSA. CDR3 residues: CASSWENEQFF. CDR3 in DNA: TGTGCCAGCAGCTGGGAGAATGAGCAGTTCTTC.

The V and J genes are TRBV10-3 and TRBJ2-1; TRBD2 aligns across 12 bases. The CDR3 has 15 amino acids. Per germline, CDR1 ENHRY and CDR2 SYGVKD. The trim removed 6 bases at V and 7 bases at J, leaving 7 bases unmatched. CDR3 protein: CAISEKTSGRNEQFF. CDR3 coding DNA: TGTGCCATCAGCGAAAAGACTAGCGGGAGAAATGAGCAGTTCTTC.

The chain joins TRBV28 to TRBJ1-1; no clear D gene. The germline V gene encodes CDR1 MDHEN and CDR2 SYDVKM. This CDR3 comprises 14 residues. V lost 5 bases and J 0 bases, leaving 10 bases between the germline ends. The DNA for the CDR3 is TGTGCCAGCAGTCCACCGCGGTTGAACACTGAAGCTTTCTTT. Translation gives CASSPPRLNTEAFF.

J is TRBJ2-7 and V is TRBV7-2, with D unresolved. The germline CDR1 and CDR2 sequences are SGHTA and FQGNSA. V lost 5 bases and J 1 base, leaving 12 bases between the germline ends. The CDR3 is 14 residues long. The CDR3 DNA follows: TGTGCCAGCAGCCCGGAGATAATTTCCTACGAGCAGTACTTC. Translation gives CASSPEIISYEQYF.

The chain carries TRBV18 and TRBJ2-1, with D possibly TRBD1 on 6 matching bases. Germline CDR1 reads KGHSH; CDR2 reads LQKENI. The CDR3 consists of 14 residues. V was clipped by 0 bases and J by 7 bases, with 10 bases between them. Here the CDR3 reads CASSPPGAPNEQFF. The CDR3 nucleotides are TGTGCCAGCTCACCACCGGGGGCCCCAAATGAGCAGTTCTTC.

The table lists this clone with a count of one. The rearrangement joins TRBV5-8 to TRBJ2-1; 13 bases fit TRBD2. Unmatched junction bases numbered 2, after V lost 4 bases and J lost 4 bases. From germline, CDR1 is SGHTS and CDR2 YDEGEE. The CDR3 spans 15 residues. The CDR3 loop is CASSLGLAGYNEQFF. CDR3 coding DNA: TGTGCCAGCAGCCTGGGACTAGCGGGGTACAATGAGCAGTTCTTC.

V gene TRBV15 combines with J gene TRBJ2-5, with TRBD2 matching over 8 bases. The V and J ends lost 2 bases and 4 bases, in that order; junction bases with no gene match: 6. Germline V gene data show CDR1 as LNHNV and CDR2 as YYDKDF (reference sequence). CDR3 size: 15 residues. The CDR3 DNA sequence: TGTGCCACCAGCAGACCTGCGGGGGGTAGAGAGACCCAGTACTTC. It yields the protein CATSRPAGGRETQYF.